This T cell receptor (beta chain) originates from a study of blood T cell repertoires in COVID-19. For the study at large: The cDNA or gDNA used as material had been derived from T cells, B-cell-depleted T cells, or PBMCs.

This CDR3 comprises 17 residues. Per germline, CDR1 MNHEY and CDR2 SMNVEV (reference sequence). V lost 3 bases to trimming and J lost 4 bases, with 21 bases between them. The assay was immunoSEQ multiplex PCR, and TCRdb's table has in-frame clones only and misses some. Of about half a million clones in the sample, 80% to 90% were seen once. The rearrangement links TRBV27 to TRBJ1-1, with D possibly being TRBD1 (5 bases). The sample was peripheral blood. The source is a human donor in a cohort sampled during active COVID-19. For the CDR3, the DNA is TGTGCCAGCAGTTTCTTGACGGCCGGAAGGGGTAGCACTGAAGCTTTCTTT. This translates into CASSFLTAGRGSTEAFF.